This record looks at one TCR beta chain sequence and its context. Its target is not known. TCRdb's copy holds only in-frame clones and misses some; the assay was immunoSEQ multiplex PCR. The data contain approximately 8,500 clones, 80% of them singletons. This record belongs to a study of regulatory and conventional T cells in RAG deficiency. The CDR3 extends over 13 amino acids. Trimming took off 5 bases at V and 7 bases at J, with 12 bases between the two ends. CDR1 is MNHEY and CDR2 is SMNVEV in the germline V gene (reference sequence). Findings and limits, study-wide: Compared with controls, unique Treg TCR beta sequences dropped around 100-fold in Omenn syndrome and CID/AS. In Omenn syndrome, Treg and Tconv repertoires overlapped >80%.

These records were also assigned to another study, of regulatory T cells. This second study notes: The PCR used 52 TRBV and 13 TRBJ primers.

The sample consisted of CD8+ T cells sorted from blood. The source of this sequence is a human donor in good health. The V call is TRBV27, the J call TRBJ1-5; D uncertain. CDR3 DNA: TGTGCCAGCAGTATAGGGTCGGGACAGCCCCAGCATTTT. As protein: CASSIGSGQPQHF.